Listed below are T cell receptor beta chains from one sample, sequenced in a study of human T cells and chemical hapten exposure. TCRdb fed the RACE reads into MiXCR, producing one record per CDR3 protein. The data show under 150,000 distinct CDR3 sequences, about 12% seen once. This sample comprised whole blood, obtained in connection with sensitization to the hapten diphenylcyclopropenone (DPC). All receptors come from a woman between 50 and 59 years old with alopecia areata. Some clones in this sample may be carry-over from other donors' samples. CDR3s include the opening cysteine and the closing phenylalanine or tryptophan. Fields, in order: D gene, V gene, J gene, clone size, CDR3 protein, CDR3 DNA. D genes are given only for firm matches. Part of the rows lack a size; the others show once, few, many or a class for expanded clones.

D: NA
V: TRBV9
J: TRBJ1-5
size: NA
CDR3: CASSPGVSGPQHF
DNA: TGTGCCAGCAGCCCGGGAGTTTCGGGGCCCCAGCATTTT

D: NA
V: TRBV20-1
J: TRBJ1-5
size: NA
CDR3: CSASIPGSGDQPQHF
DNA: TGCAGTGCTAGTATTCCGGGAAGTGGGGATCAGCCCCAGCATTTT

D: NA
V: TRBV3-1
J: TRBJ2-6
size: few
CDR3: CASSQERHRAGANVLTF
DNA: TGTGCCAGCAGCCAAGAACGTCACAGGGCTGGGGCCAACGTCCTGACTTTC

D: NA
V: TRBV11-3
J: TRBJ2-7
size: NA
CDR3: CASSLGGPGYEQYF
DNA: TGTGCCAGCAGCTTAGGAGGGCCAGGATACGAGCAGTACTTC

D: TRBD1
V: TRBV23-1
J: TRBJ2-3
size: few
CDR3: CASKRGHTDTQYF
DNA: TGCGCCAGCAAGAGGGGGCACACAGATACGCAGTATTTT

D: TRBD1
V: TRBV6-2/TRBV6-3
J: TRBJ2-7
size: many
CDR3: CASSSWTGIYEQYF
DNA: TGTGCCAGCAGTTCTTGGACAGGGATCTACGAGCAGTACTTC

D: NA
V: TRBV5-1
J: TRBJ2-3
size: many
CDR3: CASSLIPGTTDTQYF
DNA: TGCGCCAGCAGCCTGATCCCGGGAACGACAGATACGCAGTATTTT

D: NA
V: TRBV5-4
J: TRBJ2-1
size: many
CDR3: CASTSPSYNEQFF
DNA: TGTGCCAGCACCTCTCCGAGTTACAATGAGCAGTTCTTC

D: TRBD1
V: TRBV6-5
J: TRBJ1-1
size: NA
CDR3: CASRTTGTGTTEAFF
DNA: TGTGCCAGCAGAACGACCGGGACAGGGACAACTGAAGCTTTCTTT

D: NA
V: TRBV6-2/TRBV6-3
J: TRBJ1-5
size: few
CDR3: CASSYTGQSSQPQHF
DNA: TGTGCCAGCAGTTACACCGGACAGTCCAGTCAGCCCCAGCATTTT

D: TRBD2
V: TRBV7-2
J: TRBJ2-3
size: few
CDR3: CASSWEGIDTQYF
DNA: TGTGCCAGCAGCTGGGAGGGGATAGATACGCAGTATTTT

D: NA
V: TRBV2
J: TRBJ1-3
size: many
CDR3: CASILGLVGSGNTIYF
DNA: TGTGCCAGCATATTGGGGCTGGTCGGCTCTGGAAACACCATATATTTT

D: NA
V: TRBV27
J: TRBJ1-5
size: few
CDR3: CASSSIRDPGRPQHF
DNA: TGTGCCAGCAGTTCCATCCGGGACCCCGGCCGGCCCCAGCATTTT

D: NA
V: TRBV4-3
J: TRBJ1-4
size: NA
CDR3: CASSQAERGKREKLFF
DNA: TGCGCCAGCAGCCAAGCGGAGAGGGGCAAACGTGAAAAACTGTTTTTT

D: TRBD1
V: TRBV6-2/TRBV6-3
J: TRBJ1-5
size: few
CDR3: CASSNFGQGASLQPQHF
DNA: TGTGCCAGCAGTAACTTCGGACAGGGGGCCTCTCTTCAGCCCCAGCATTTT

D: NA
V: TRBV9
J: TRBJ2-1
size: NA
CDR3: CASSVVTGPEQFF
DNA: TGTGCCAGCAGCGTAGTAACAGGTCCGGAGCAGTTCTTC

D: NA
V: TRBV11-2
J: TRBJ2-7
size: many
CDR3: CASSLVSRQSIGEQYF
DNA: TGTGCCAGCAGCTTAGTCTCCCGGCAGTCGATAGGCGAGCAGTACTTC

D: NA
V: TRBV2
J: TRBJ1-4
size: NA
CDR3: CASRGRAEKLFF
DNA: TGTGCCAGCAGGGGCCGGGCGGAAAAACTGTTTTTT

D: NA
V: TRBV5-1
J: TRBJ2-2
size: many
CDR3: CASRLGNTGELFF
DNA: TGCGCCAGCAGATTGGGGAACACCGGGGAGCTGTTTTTT

D: NA
V: TRBV18
J: TRBJ1-1
size: many
CDR3: CASSPGSAEAFF
DNA: TGTGCCAGCTCACCGGGCTCAGCTGAAGCTTTCTTT

D: TRBD2
V: TRBV11-2
J: TRBJ2-7
size: many
CDR3: CASSRLAGGYEQYF
DNA: TGTGCCAGCAGCCGCCTAGCGGGGGGATACGAGCAGTACTTC

D: NA
V: TRBV7-9
J: TRBJ2-3
size: NA
CDR3: CASSQIKDTQYF
DNA: TGTGCCAGCAGCCAAATCAAGGATACGCAGTATTTT

D: NA
V: TRBV3-1
J: TRBJ1-1
size: NA
CDR3: CASSYNRYIVTEAFF
DNA: TGTGCCAGCAGCTATAACAGGTATATCGTGACTGAAGCTTTCTTT

D: TRBD1
V: TRBV3-1
J: TRBJ1-5
size: NA
CDR3: CASSPSGTGDQPQHF
DNA: TGTGCCAGCAGCCCCTCCGGGACAGGGGATCAGCCCCAGCATTTT

D: TRBD2
V: TRBV6-5
J: TRBJ2-3
size: NA
CDR3: CASSYSRRGEGTDTQYF
DNA: TGTGCCAGCAGTTACTCCCGGCGGGGGGAAGGGACAGATACGCAGTATTTT

D: NA
V: TRBV28
J: TRBJ1-5
size: NA
CDR3: CASSYPVRGGLMRQPQHF
DNA: TGTGCCAGCAGTTACCCAGTGCGGGGGGGGTTGATGAGGCAGCCCCAGCATTTT

D: NA
V: TRBV7-9
J: TRBJ2-3
size: few
CDR3: CASSRRGSTDTQYF
DNA: TGTGCCAGCAGTCGCCGAGGTAGCACAGATACGCAGTATTTT

D: NA
V: TRBV28
J: TRBJ2-1
size: few
CDR3: CASSLRRGFGEQFF
DNA: TGTGCCAGCAGTTTACGTAGAGGCTTCGGCGAGCAGTTCTTC

D: TRBD1
V: TRBV20-1
J: TRBJ2-7
size: NA
CDR3: CSAPAGTGTNEQYF
DNA: TGCAGTGCTCCCGCCGGGACAGGGACCAACGAGCAGTACTTC

D: NA
V: TRBV6-2/TRBV6-3
J: TRBJ1-6
size: few
CDR3: CASSLPRSYSPLHF
DNA: TGTGCCAGCAGTCTACCCCGGAGCTATTCACCCCTCCACTTT

D: NA
V: TRBV28
J: TRBJ2-7
size: few
CDR3: CASTQGREQYF
DNA: TGTGCCAGCACCCAGGGGAGGGAGCAGTACTTC

D: TRBD2
V: TRBV11-2
J: TRBJ2-7
size: many
CDR3: CASSSPPGLATYEQYF
DNA: TGTGCCAGCAGCTCACCCCCCGGACTAGCTACCTACGAGCAGTACTTC

D: TRBD1
V: TRBV28
J: TRBJ2-4
size: NA
CDR3: CASSLGTGEFGDIQYF
DNA: TGTGCCAGCAGTTTAGGGACAGGAGAGTTTGGGGACATTCAGTACTTC

D: TRBD1
V: TRBV7-2
J: TRBJ2-5
size: few
CDR3: CASSTDRVVQETQYF
DNA: TGTGCCAGCAGCACGGACAGGGTTGTGCAAGAGACCCAGTACTTC

D: NA
V: TRBV29-1
J: TRBJ2-1
size: many
CDR3: CSVGGNNEQFF
DNA: TGCAGCGTTGGGGGGAACAATGAGCAGTTCTTC

D: TRBD1
V: TRBV14
J: TRBJ1-1
size: NA
CDR3: CASSQPLRADRGMGTEAFF
DNA: TGTGCCAGCAGCCAACCACTTAGGGCGGACAGGGGGATGGGCACTGAAGCTTTCTTT

D: NA
V: TRBV19
J: TRBJ1-2
size: NA
CDR3: CASSSQPGTGNGYTF
DNA: TGTGCCAGTAGTTCCCAACCCGGGACGGGGAACGGCTACACCTTC

D: NA
V: TRBV11-2
J: TRBJ2-1
size: once
CDR3: CATTGTVNELFF
DNA: TGTGCCACTACCGGGACGGTCAATGAGCTGTTCTTC

D: NA
V: TRBV7-6
J: TRBJ2-2
size: many
CDR3: CASSYTGSNTGELFF
DNA: TGTGCCAGCAGCTATACCGGGTCGAACACCGGGGAGCTGTTTTTT

D: NA
V: TRBV29-1
J: TRBJ1-1
size: many
CDR3: CSVEDIPPLNTEAFF
DNA: TGCAGCGTTGAAGATATCCCCCCCTTGAACACTGAAGCTTTCTTT

D: NA
V: TRBV12-2
J: TRBJ1-6
size: many
CDR3: CASRLAHPGRNSPLHF
DNA: TGTGCAAGTCGCTTAGCGCACCCGGGGAGGAATTCACCCCTCCACTTT

D: NA
V: TRBV2
J: TRBJ1-1
size: NA
CDR3: CASSEIVPNTEAFF
DNA: TGTGCCAGCAGTGAAATTGTCCCGAACACTGAAGCTTTCTTT

D: NA
V: TRBV4-1
J: TRBJ2-1
size: few
CDR3: CASRQTASPYNEQFF
DNA: TGCGCCAGCAGACAAACGGCTTCGCCCTACAATGAGCAGTTCTTC

D: NA
V: TRBV7-2
J: TRBJ1-6
size: few
CDR3: CASSPGFPRLGNSPLHF
DNA: TGTGCCAGCAGCCCTGGGTTTCCCCGATTGGGGAATTCACCCCTCCACTTT

D: NA
V: TRBV29-1
J: TRBJ2-7
size: few
CDR3: CSVADRSPTYEQYF
DNA: TGCAGCGTTGCTGACAGATCCCCAACCTACGAGCAGTACTTC